Listed below are T cell receptor beta chains from one sample, sequenced in a study of T cell repertoires in cytomegalovirus infection. Which antigens these TCRs recognize remains unknown. TCRdb used MiXCR to reprocess the reads, holding one entry per CDR3 protein. This sample carries about 920,000 distinct CDR3 sequences, around 32% of them seen once, and the ten largest clones take roughly 13%. The input for sequencing was cultured CD8+ T cells from PBMCs, taken from culture after CMV antigen stimulation. The receptors originated from a human donor in good health (CMV status not recorded). Some clones in this sample may be carry-over from other donors' samples. Both conserved end residues are part of each CDR3. Each record gives: CDR3 protein, CDR3 DNA, D gene, clone size, J gene, V gene. D genes are given only for firm matches. Where a row states a size, it is once, few, many or the class of an expanded clone; other rows omit it.

cdr3_aa: CASSLAGAHPNQPQHF; cdr3_nt: TGTGCCAGCAGTTTAGCAGGGGCCCACCCCAATCAGCCCCAGCATTTT; d_call: NA; clone_size: NA; j_call: TRBJ1-5; v_call: TRBV28
cdr3_aa: CASAPGREQAFF; cdr3_nt: TGTGCCAGCGCACCAGGGAGAGAACAAGCTTTCTTT; d_call: NA; clone_size: NA; j_call: TRBJ1-1; v_call: TRBV7-9
cdr3_aa: CASSQRLGVGQPQHF; cdr3_nt: TGTGCCAGCAGCCAAAGATTGGGGGTCGGGCAGCCCCAGCATTTT; d_call: NA; clone_size: NA; j_call: TRBJ1-5; v_call: TRBV4-2
cdr3_aa: CASSREISYEQYF; cdr3_nt: TGTGCCAGCTCACGGGAGATCTCCTACGAGCAGTACTTC; d_call: NA; clone_size: few; j_call: TRBJ2-7; v_call: TRBV7-6
cdr3_aa: CASSFTGRKETQYF; cdr3_nt: TGTGCCAGCAGCTTTACGGGGAGGAAAGAGACCCAGTACTTC; d_call: NA; clone_size: NA; j_call: TRBJ2-5; v_call: TRBV7-9
cdr3_aa: CANSLTTRGLSYEQYF; cdr3_nt: TGTGCCAACAGCTTAACCACCAGGGGACTCTCCTACGAGCAGTACTTC; d_call: NA; clone_size: NA; j_call: TRBJ2-7; v_call: TRBV7-8
cdr3_aa: CASGLTGADTQYF; cdr3_nt: TGTGCTAGTGGTTTGACAGGGGCAGATACGCAGTATTTT; d_call: TRBD1; clone_size: few; j_call: TRBJ2-3; v_call: TRBV12-5
cdr3_aa: CASRSDRVDGYTF; cdr3_nt: TGTGCCAGCAGGTCGGACAGGGTCGATGGCTACACCTTC; d_call: TRBD1; clone_size: once; j_call: TRBJ1-2; v_call: TRBV5-4
cdr3_aa: CASRHRVSQETQYF; cdr3_nt: TGTGCCAGCAGACACAGGGTATCACAAGAGACCCAGTACTTC; d_call: NA; clone_size: many; j_call: TRBJ2-5; v_call: TRBV7-2
cdr3_aa: CASETGQRNLNTEAFF; cdr3_nt: TGTGCCAGCGAGACGGGACAGAGAAACTTGAACACTGAAGCTTTCTTT; d_call: TRBD1; clone_size: NA; j_call: TRBJ1-1; v_call: TRBV7-9
cdr3_aa: CASSYGLAIFF; cdr3_nt: TGTGCCAGCAGTTATGGACTAGCGATTTTCTTC; d_call: TRBD2; clone_size: few; j_call: TRBJ2-1; v_call: TRBV27
cdr3_aa: CASSSRLAGVAGLTDTQYF; cdr3_nt: TGTGCCAGCAGCTCGCGACTAGCGGGGGTTGCGGGGCTCACAGATACGCAGTATTTT; d_call: TRBD2; clone_size: NA; j_call: TRBJ2-3; v_call: TRBV7-9
cdr3_aa: CASSQNRGRTDGELFF; cdr3_nt: TGCGCCAGCAGTCAAAACAGGGGGCGGACCGACGGGGAGCTGTTTTTT; d_call: TRBD1; clone_size: NA; j_call: TRBJ2-2; v_call: TRBV23-1
cdr3_aa: CASSLSAPRETQYF; cdr3_nt: TGTGCCAGCAGCTTATCGGCCCCGAGAGAGACCCAGTACTTC; d_call: NA; clone_size: many; j_call: TRBJ2-5; v_call: TRBV11-1
cdr3_aa: CASSLLGTPTYNEQFF; cdr3_nt: TGTGCCAGCAGCCTATTAGGGACACCCACTTACAATGAGCAGTTCTTC; d_call: NA; clone_size: many; j_call: TRBJ2-1; v_call: TRBV7-6
cdr3_aa: CASSGGTLGVLHEQYF; cdr3_nt: TGTGCCAGTAGCGGAGGGACGCTGGGGGTACTACACGAGCAGTACTTC; d_call: NA; clone_size: NA; j_call: TRBJ2-7; v_call: TRBV19
cdr3_aa: CASSEAPGNKYF; cdr3_nt: TGTGCCAGCAGTGAAGCGCCAGGGAACAAGTACTTC; d_call: NA; clone_size: NA; j_call: TRBJ2-7; v_call: TRBV2
cdr3_aa: CASSEAFSAEAFF; cdr3_nt: TGTGCCAGCAGTGAAGCCTTCAGCGCTGAAGCTTTCTTT; d_call: NA; clone_size: NA; j_call: TRBJ1-1; v_call: TRBV2
cdr3_aa: CASSYRLGGQETQYF; cdr3_nt: TGTGCCAGCAGTTACAGGTTGGGGGGCCAAGAGACCCAGTACTTC; d_call: NA; clone_size: few; j_call: TRBJ2-5; v_call: TRBV6-5
cdr3_aa: CASSLNRGSGNTIYF; cdr3_nt: TGTGCCAGCAGCCTCAACAGGGGGAGTGGAAACACCATATATTTT; d_call: TRBD1; clone_size: many; j_call: TRBJ1-3; v_call: TRBV7-2
cdr3_aa: CASSAFGGGSYEQYF; cdr3_nt: TGCGCCAGCAGCGCCTTCGGCGGGGGGTCCTACGAGCAGTACTTC; d_call: TRBD2; clone_size: once; j_call: TRBJ2-7; v_call: TRBV5-1
cdr3_aa: CASSYRWGYGEAFF; cdr3_nt: TGTGCCAGCAGCTACCGTTGGGGATACGGTGAAGCTTTCTTT; d_call: NA; clone_size: many; j_call: TRBJ1-1; v_call: TRBV6-1
cdr3_aa: CASRKGSPGANVLTF; cdr3_nt: TGTGCCAGTAGAAAGGGCTCCCCTGGGGCCAACGTCCTGACTTTC; d_call: NA; clone_size: NA; j_call: TRBJ2-6; v_call: TRBV19
cdr3_aa: CSVAGTDYEQYF; cdr3_nt: TGCAGCGTGGCCGGGACAGACTACGAGCAGTACTTC; d_call: TRBD1; clone_size: few; j_call: TRBJ2-7; v_call: TRBV29-1
cdr3_aa: CASSYKGGSYNEQFF; cdr3_nt: TGTGCCAGCAGTTATAAGGGGGGCTCCTACAATGAGCAGTTCTTC; d_call: NA; clone_size: NA; j_call: TRBJ2-1; v_call: TRBV12-3/TRBV12-4
cdr3_aa: CASSPHQILSNYGYTF; cdr3_nt: TGTGCCAGCAGCCCTCACCAGATCCTCTCTAACTATGGCTACACCTTC; d_call: NA; clone_size: NA; j_call: TRBJ1-2; v_call: TRBV5-4
cdr3_aa: CASSVELGLFTDTQYF; cdr3_nt: TGTGCCAGCAGCGTAGAACTGGGTTTATTCACAGATACGCAGTATTTT; d_call: NA; clone_size: few; j_call: TRBJ2-3; v_call: TRBV9
cdr3_aa: CASSLEAGGIYEQYF; cdr3_nt: TGTGCCAGCAGCTTAGAAGCAGGGGGAATCTACGAGCAGTACTTC; d_call: TRBD1; clone_size: few; j_call: TRBJ2-7; v_call: TRBV7-9
cdr3_aa: CASSPFGRASGELFF; cdr3_nt: TGTGCCAGCAGCCCCTTTGGGAGGGCCTCCGGGGAGCTGTTTTTT; d_call: TRBD2; clone_size: few; j_call: TRBJ2-2; v_call: TRBV5-4
cdr3_aa: CASRPGQGTYSNQPQHF; cdr3_nt: TGTGCCAGCCGCCCGGGACAGGGGACTTATAGCAATCAGCCCCAGCATTTT; d_call: TRBD1; clone_size: NA; j_call: TRBJ1-5; v_call: TRBV27
cdr3_aa: CSALGLAGGRNEQFF; cdr3_nt: TGCAGTGCTTTGGGACTAGCGGGGGGGCGAAATGAGCAGTTCTTC; d_call: TRBD2; clone_size: NA; j_call: TRBJ2-1; v_call: TRBV20-1
cdr3_aa: CASSLDPSGGSYEQYF; cdr3_nt: TGTGCCAGCAGCTTAGATCCTAGCGGGGGTTCGTACGAGCAGTACTTC; d_call: TRBD2; clone_size: NA; j_call: TRBJ2-7; v_call: TRBV11-2
cdr3_aa: CASSPAGTGVYNEQFF; cdr3_nt: TGTGCCAGCAGCCCCGCCGGGACGGGGGTTTACAATGAGCAGTTCTTC; d_call: NA; clone_size: NA; j_call: TRBJ2-1; v_call: TRBV11-3
cdr3_aa: CASSLRHIYEQYF; cdr3_nt: TGTGCCAGCAGCTTACGGCACATCTACGAGCAGTACTTC; d_call: NA; clone_size: few; j_call: TRBJ2-7; v_call: TRBV7-9
cdr3_aa: CAIGRGGTEAFF; cdr3_nt: TGTGCCATCGGACGGGGAGGCACTGAAGCTTTCTTT; d_call: NA; clone_size: once; j_call: TRBJ1-1; v_call: TRBV10-3
cdr3_aa: CASSPPGGGQGYTF; cdr3_nt: TGTGCCAGCAGCCCACCTGGGGGGGGACAAGGCTACACCTTC; d_call: NA; clone_size: few; j_call: TRBJ1-2; v_call: TRBV7-9
cdr3_aa: CASSPLEGSHTDTQYF; cdr3_nt: TGTGCCAGCAGCCCGTTGGAAGGGTCCCACACAGATACGCAGTATTTT; d_call: NA; clone_size: NA; j_call: TRBJ2-3; v_call: TRBV7-9
cdr3_aa: CASSFGTVASNQPQHF; cdr3_nt: TGTGCCAGCAGCTTCGGGACAGTAGCAAGCAATCAGCCCCAGCATTTT; d_call: TRBD1; clone_size: many; j_call: TRBJ1-5; v_call: TRBV7-9
cdr3_aa: CASSSPTSGGSYNEQFF; cdr3_nt: TGTGCCAGCAGTTCCCCCACTAGCGGGGGATCCTACAATGAGCAGTTCTTC; d_call: TRBD2; clone_size: few; j_call: TRBJ2-1; v_call: TRBV27
cdr3_aa: CASRASPRPDTEAFF; cdr3_nt: TGTGCCAGCAGGGCGAGCCCACGCCCAGACACTGAAGCTTTCTTT; d_call: NA; clone_size: many; j_call: TRBJ1-1; v_call: TRBV6-2/TRBV6-3
cdr3_aa: CASSTGAGNIQYF; cdr3_nt: TGTGCCAGTAGTACGGGGGCCGGAAACATTCAGTACTTC; d_call: NA; clone_size: few; j_call: TRBJ2-4; v_call: TRBV19
cdr3_aa: CASSISRGRYNEQFF; cdr3_nt: TGTGCCAGTAGTATCAGCAGGGGGCGGTACAATGAGCAGTTCTTC; d_call: TRBD1; clone_size: many; j_call: TRBJ2-1; v_call: TRBV19
cdr3_aa: CASRRYSNQPQHF; cdr3_nt: TGTGCCAGCAGGAGGTATAGCAATCAGCCCCAGCATTTT; d_call: NA; clone_size: many; j_call: TRBJ1-5; v_call: TRBV27
cdr3_aa: CASSIFSGNNQPQHF; cdr3_nt: TGTGCCAGTAGTATCTTCTCAGGGAACAATCAGCCCCAGCATTTT; d_call: NA; clone_size: once; j_call: TRBJ1-5; v_call: TRBV19